These T cell receptor beta chains were read from a single sample in a study of T-cell reconstitution after alpha-beta-depleted transplantation in children. TCRdb re-analysed the PCR reads in MiXCR, keeping a single row per CDR3 protein. The table lists roughly 310,000 distinct CDR3 sequences, over 20% of them singletons. This specimen was PBMCs, mostly from graft donor cells, taken 180 days after TCRalphabeta/CD19-depleted stem cell transplant. The receptors come from a male patient aged 10 to 17 who had a stem cell transplant for acute lymphoblastic leukemia, so the T cells may come from the graft donor. The CDR3 runs from the conserved cysteine through the conserved F or W. Each record gives: V gene, J gene, clone size, D gene, CDR3 protein, CDR3 DNA. A D gene is named only where the DNA matches it firmly. Only part of the rows carry a size: once, few, many, or a class if the clone is expanded.

TRBV12-3/TRBV12-4	TRBJ1-5	NA	NA	CASGTHESNQPQHF	TGTGCCAGTGGGACACACGAGAGCAATCAGCCCCAGCATTTT
TRBV7-8	TRBJ2-7	NA	TRBD2	CASSSGLVSYEQYF	TGTGCCAGCAGCTCGGGACTAGTATCCTACGAGCAGTACTTC
TRBV20-1	TRBJ2-3	few	NA	CSARGSGGGTDTQYF	TGCAGTGCTAGAGGGAGCGGAGGTGGGACAGATACGCAGTATTTT
TRBV4-1	TRBJ1-4	NA	NA	CASSQDIGGGSLFF	TGCGCCAGCAGCCAAGATATCGGGGGCGGATCACTGTTTTTT
TRBV11-2	TRBJ2-3	many	TRBD2	CASSPGRGTDTQYF	TGTGCCAGCAGCCCAGGGAGGGGAACAGATACGCAGTATTTT
TRBV12-3/TRBV12-4	TRBJ2-1	many	TRBD2	CASRPTSGRPYNEQFF	TGTGCCAGCAGGCCGACTAGCGGGAGGCCCTACAATGAGCAGTTCTTC
TRBV11-2	TRBJ2-5	few	TRBD2	CASSLFGRETQYF	TGTGCCAGCAGCTTATTCGGGAGGGAGACCCAGTACTTC
TRBV5-1	TRBJ2-3	few	NA	CASSLASMSDTQYF	TGCGCCAGCAGCTTGGCCTCTATGTCGGATACGCAGTATTTT
TRBV6-5	TRBJ2-6	NA	NA	CASSYRAGANVLTF	TGTGCCAGCAGTTACAGGGCTGGGGCCAACGTCCTGACTTTC
TRBV4-1	TRBJ2-3	NA	TRBD2	CASSQDGSGGRTDTQYF	TGCGCCAGCAGCCAAGACGGGTCGGGAGGAAGGACAGATACGCAGTATTTT
TRBV5-1	TRBJ2-7	few	NA	CASSSRTFSYEQYF	TGCGCCAGCAGCTCCCGGACATTCTCCTACGAGCAGTACTTC
TRBV12-3/TRBV12-4	TRBJ2-7	NA	TRBD2	CASSSPLSGRAYEQYF	TGTGCCAGCAGTTCACCCCTGAGCGGGAGGGCGTACGAGCAGTACTTC
TRBV15	TRBJ1-5	few	TRBD1	CATSRDRTGMNQPQHF	TGTGCCACCAGCAGAGACCGGACAGGGATGAATCAGCCCCAGCATTTT
TRBV5-1	TRBJ1-1	NA	NA	CASSLGQTTTNTEAFF	TGCGCCAGCAGCTTGGGACAGACTACTACCAACACTGAAGCTTTCTTT
TRBV5-1	TRBJ2-1	many	TRBD2	CASSPGAKREGQPSSYNEQFF	TGCGCCAGCAGCCCTGGCGCCAAGCGGGAGGGCCAACCTAGCTCCTACAATGAGCAGTTCTTC
TRBV5-6	TRBJ2-7	NA	NA	CASSLGGPWTDLSYEQYF	TGTGCCAGCAGCTTGGGGGGCCCCTGGACTGACCTCTCCTACGAGCAGTACTTC
TRBV9	TRBJ1-4	NA	NA	CASSVGFNEKLFF	TGTGCCAGCAGCGTAGGTTTTAATGAAAAACTGTTTTTT
TRBV5-1	TRBJ2-2	NA	NA	CASSRLVNWELFF	TGCGCCAGCAGCCGATTGGTCAATTGGGAGCTGTTTTTT
TRBV6-5	TRBJ2-1	few	NA	CASSYSAPPTGNEQFF	TGTGCCAGCAGTTACTCAGCTCCCCCTACAGGGAATGAGCAGTTCTTC
TRBV18	TRBJ2-1	few	NA	CASSPDSLNEQFF	TGTGCCAGCTCTCCGGACTCCCTCAATGAGCAGTTCTTC
TRBV10-3	TRBJ2-3	many	NA	CAISDPFGTDTQYF	TGTGCCATCAGTGACCCTTTCGGCACAGATACGCAGTATTTT
TRBV5-1	TRBJ2-7	NA	NA	CASSPSDRRRSYEQYF	TGCGCCAGCAGCCCATCTGACAGGCGCCGCTCCTACGAGCAGTACTTC